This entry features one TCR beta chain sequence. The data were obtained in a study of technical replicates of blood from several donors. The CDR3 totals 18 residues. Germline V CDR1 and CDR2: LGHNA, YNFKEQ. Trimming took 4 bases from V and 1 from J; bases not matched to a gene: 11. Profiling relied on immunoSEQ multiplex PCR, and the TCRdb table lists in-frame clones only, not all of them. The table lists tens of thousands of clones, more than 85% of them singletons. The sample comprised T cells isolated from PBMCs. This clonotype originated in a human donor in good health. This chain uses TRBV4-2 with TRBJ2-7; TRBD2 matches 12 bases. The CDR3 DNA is TGTGCCAGCAGCCCCCGGGCTAGCGGGGGGGAGGGGTCCTACGAGCAGTACTTC. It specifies CASSPRASGGEGSYEQYF.